These T cell receptor beta chains were read from a single sample in a study of cytomegalovirus exposure and HLA in healthy donors. The protocol was immunoSEQ multiplex PCR, while the TCRdb copy is restricted to in-frame clones and leaves out a portion. The clone table shows around 110,000 clones, with the ten largest holding 5.5% to 8%. Material for sequencing was PBMCs. The receptors derive from a man aged 40-55 years in good health and CMV-seropositive. Each CDR3 is given with its conserved first and last residue. D genes are given only for firm matches.

d_gene: -; j_gene: TRBJ2-2; v_gene: TRBV28; CDR3aa: CASSYSLSGELFF; CDR3nt: TGTGCCAGCAGTTACTCCTTGAGCGGGGAGCTGTTTTTT
d_gene: -; j_gene: TRBJ1-1; v_gene: TRBV28; CDR3aa: CASSLPGTKNTEAFF; CDR3nt: TGTGCCAGCAGTTTGCCCGGGACAAAGAACACTGAAGCTTTCTTT
d_gene: -; j_gene: TRBJ2-7; v_gene: TRBV27; CDR3aa: CASSLKITYEQYF; CDR3nt: TGTGCCAGCAGTTTGAAAATCACCTACGAGCAGTACTTC
d_gene: TRBD2; j_gene: TRBJ2-1; v_gene: TRBV30; CDR3aa: CAWSTGAGSNEQFF; CDR3nt: TGTGCCTGGAGCACAGGAGCGGGAAGCAATGAGCAGTTCTTC
d_gene: TRBD2; j_gene: TRBJ2-1; v_gene: TRBV4-3; CDR3aa: CASSQARGLAGGLSSYNEQFF; CDR3nt: TGCGCCAGCAGCCAAGCACGAGGGCTAGCGGGAGGGTTAAGCTCCTACAATGAGCAGTTCTTC
d_gene: TRBD1; j_gene: TRBJ1-1; v_gene: TRBV9; CDR3aa: CASSFYDRDTEAFF; CDR3nt: TGTGCCAGCAGCTTTTACGACAGGGACACTGAAGCTTTCTTT
d_gene: -; j_gene: TRBJ2-2; v_gene: TRBV2; CDR3aa: CASTRGGFTGELFF; CDR3nt: TGTGCCAGCACCCGCGGCGGGTTCACCGGGGAGCTGTTTTTT
d_gene: -; j_gene: TRBJ1-2; v_gene: TRBV4-1; CDR3aa: CASSQAPGFFGYTF; CDR3nt: TGCGCCAGCAGCCAAGCGCCAGGATTTTTTGGCTACACCTTC
d_gene: TRBD2; j_gene: TRBJ2-7; v_gene: TRBV28; CDR3aa: CASTLRTSGVYEQYF; CDR3nt: TGTGCCAGCACCCTCCGGACTAGCGGGGTGTACGAGCAGTACTTC
d_gene: -; j_gene: TRBJ2-7; v_gene: TRBV11-3; CDR3aa: CASSLSPAYEQYF; CDR3nt: TGTGCCAGCAGCTTGTCCCCAGCCTACGAGCAGTACTTC
d_gene: -; j_gene: TRBJ1-6; v_gene: TRBV13; CDR3aa: CASSSLGGRNSPLHF; CDR3nt: TGTGCCAGCAGCTCCCTGGGGGGTAGGAATTCACCCCTCCACTTT
d_gene: -; j_gene: TRBJ2-2; v_gene: TRBV7-8; CDR3aa: CASTRHRGAGELFF; CDR3nt: TGTGCCAGCACCAGGCACCGGGGTGCCGGGGAGCTGTTTTTT
d_gene: TRBD1; j_gene: TRBJ1-5; v_gene: TRBV19; CDR3aa: CASKGQGQRDQPQHF; CDR3nt: TGTGCCAGTAAGGGACAGGGCCAAAGAGATCAGCCCCAGCATTTT
d_gene: -; j_gene: TRBJ2-1; v_gene: TRBV11-1; CDR3aa: CASSPAMGSTNNEQFF; CDR3nt: TGTGCCAGCAGCCCCGCGATGGGGAGTACCAACAATGAGCAGTTCTTC
d_gene: -; j_gene: TRBJ1-1; v_gene: TRBV28; CDR3aa: CASSLTGRNTEAFF; CDR3nt: TGTGCCAGCAGTTTAACAGGACGGAACACTGAAGCTTTCTTT
d_gene: -; j_gene: TRBJ1-6; v_gene: TRBV5-1; CDR3aa: CASSLAPVTPGGNSPLHF; CDR3nt: TGCGCCAGCAGCTTGGCACCTGTTACACCGGGCGGGAATTCACCCCTCCACTTT
d_gene: -; j_gene: TRBJ2-7; v_gene: TRBV5-4; CDR3aa: CASSSPGLPSTEQYF; CDR3nt: TGTGCCAGCAGCTCCCCGGGACTCCCTTCTACCGAGCAGTACTTC